Listed below are T cell receptor beta chains from one sample, sequenced in a study of OX40 agonist ivuxolimab in advanced cancers. Repertoires were generated with immunoSEQ multiplex PCR, while TCRdb's copy carries only in-frame clones and drops some. This table has under 6,500 clones, roughly 80% appearing once. The sequenced sample was CD4+ or CD8+ T cells sorted from blood, obtained in a trial of the OX40 agonist ivuxolimab. All receptors come from an adult with an advanced solid tumor such as melanoma, head and neck, liver or kidney cancer. Both conserved end residues are part of each CDR3.

V gene	CDR3 protein
TRBV27	CASSLSWGDTEAFF
TRBV19	CATGQDTDTQYF
TRBV5-5	CASSFGTGGYEQYF
TRBV2	CASRSFLGGSNYGYTF
TRBV29-1	CSVGDAAGGYTF
TRBV6-5	CASSWTGTTPHEQYF
TRBV11-2	CASSLGTGDGYTF
TRBV4-3	CASSQGVGGTYEQYF
TRBV7-2	CASSVEPGTTRPDTQYF
TRBV27	CASTLPGLAGMSDTQYF
TRBV25-1	CASRDNGGSTEAFF
TRBV11-3	CASSLKRETYEQYF
TRBV6-5	CASNVQEDTGELFF
TRBV10-1	CASARDSSTDTQYF
TRBV11-2	CASSLTDQGSYEQYF
TRBV21-1	CASSNSGLDSPLHF
TRBV19	CASSREVYQPQHF
TRBV4-3	CASSQVRGFYEQYF